This T cell receptor beta chain came from a study of STAT3 mutations in large granular lymphocyte leukemia. On the study more broadly: Roughly half the longitudinally sequenced T-LGLL patients had canonical STAT3 mutations.

The length of the CDR3 is 16 residues. Germline-derived CDR1 and CDR2 are SEHNR and FQNEAQ (reference sequence). The J segment lost 7 bases and the V segment lost 4 bases, leaving 9 bases of the junction unmatched. Notes on the study in general: At least one immunodominant TCR beta clonotype appeared in every T-cell large granular lymphocyte leukemia patient. Samples missed the first appearance of the clone. After therapy, 6 of 18 patients switched clonotypes, all new clones STAT3 wild type.

TCRdb's copy holds only in-frame clones and misses some; the assay was immunoSEQ multiplex PCR. The table includes around 29,000 clones, 86% detected once. In regard to this clone: Its specificity is not known.

What was sequenced was peripheral blood mononuclear cells. The rearrangement joins TRBV7-9 to TRBJ2-1, with 11 positions matching TRBD2. This receptor was identified in a man aged 55 to 70 with T-cell large granular lymphocyte leukemia. Some clones in this sample may be carry-over from other donors' samples. The CDR3 protein is CASSSSTSGMFNEQFF. CDR3 nucleotides: TGTGCCAGCAGCTCCTCGACTAGCGGGATGTTTAATGAGCAGTTCTTC. The full variable domain, completed using reference TRBV7-9 and TRBJ2-1, is DTGVSQNPRHKITKRGQNVTFRCDPISEHNRLYWYRQTLGQGPEFLTYFQNEAQLEKSRLLSDRFSAERPKGSFSTLEIQRTEQGDSAMYLCASSSSTSGMFNEQFFGPGTRLTVL.